The 11 T cell receptor beta chains presented below share a single source sample, sequenced in a study of control samples from healthy donors and cancer patients. Clones were read by immunoSEQ multiplex PCR, and TCRdb kept only the in-frame ones, dropping some. The data contain 150,000 to 200,000 clones, approximately 92% of them singletons. Sequencing input: blood. All receptors derive from a man aged 25-45 years in good health.

The chain has TRBV5-1 and TRBJ2-4; 8 bases align to TRBD1. Germline CDR1 is SGHRS and CDR2 is YFSETQ. The CDR3 contains 15 residues. The J segment lost 7 bases and the V segment lost 3 bases, leaving 9 bases of the junction unmatched. Here the CDR3 DNA reads TGCGCCAGCAGCTCAGAATTCAACAGGGGGAACATTCAGTACTTC. The encoded protein is CASSSEFNRGNIQYF.

The gene calls are TRBV7-6 and TRBJ1-1; D might be TRBD1 (5 bases). In germline, CDR1 is SGHVS, CDR2 FNYEAQ. The ends were cut back, 1 base at V and 1 base at J, with 10 bases in the middle. The CDR3 is 15 amino acids. In DNA form, the CDR3 reads TGTGCCAGCAGCTTAGGACAGAGAGGGAACACTGAAGCTTTCTTT. As protein: CASSLGQRGNTEAFF.

CDR3 coding DNA: TGTGCCAGCAGCTGGGGAGCCCAAGAGACCCAGTACTTC. This translates into CASSWGAQETQYF. The gene calls are TRBV6-5 and TRBJ2-5; the D gene is possibly TRBD2 (5 bases). The CDR3 has 13 residues. CDR1 is MNHEY, CDR2 SVGAGI, per germline. The V and J ends lost 6 bases and 1 base respectively, with 9 bases between them.

The rearrangement joins TRBV6-1 to TRBJ2-7; D gene unclear. This CDR3 is 12 amino acids long. In germline, CDR1 is MNHNS, CDR2 SASEGT. V was cut by 3 bases and J by 3 bases, with 6 bases left in between. The CDR3 loop is CASSESHYEQYF. The CDR3 bases are TGTGCCAGCAGTGAGTCTCACTACGAGCAGTACTTC.

The V gene is TRBV2, the J gene TRBJ2-3, with D maybe TRBD2 (6 bases). V was cut by 4 bases and J by 0 bases, with 14 bases left in between. Germline V CDR1 and CDR2: SNHLY, FYNNEI. This CDR3 contains 16 residues. This CDR3 reads CASSGRGRPSTDTQYF. DNA for the CDR3: TGTGCCAGCAGTGGGCGGGGCCGCCCTAGCACAGATACGCAGTATTTT.

This rearrangement joins TRBV5-1 to TRBJ1-3; 7 bases are shared with TRBD1. Looked up from germline, CDR1 is SGHRS and CDR2 is YFSETQ. Losses at the gene ends were 4 bases for V and 4 bases for J; bases not matched to a gene: 5. The CDR3 length is 14 residues. CDR3: CASSMTGYGNTIYF. The CDR3 DNA reads as TGCGCCAGCAGCATGACAGGGTACGGAAACACCATATATTTT. The variable domain in full, with the rest retrieved from reference TRBV5-1 and TRBJ1-3, is KAGVTQTPRYLIKTRGQQVTLSCSPISGHRSVSWYQQTPGQGLQFLFEYFSETQRNKGNFPGRFSGRQFSNSRSEMNVSTLELGDSALYLCASSMTGYGNTIYFGEGSWLTVV.

The V call is TRBV28, the J call TRBJ1-6, with 9 bases aligning to TRBD1. This CDR3 is 16 amino acids long. Germline V gives CDR1 MDHEN, CDR2 SYDVKM. Trimming removed 5 bases from V and 7 bases from J; junction bases left unmatched: 9. Here the CDR3 DNA reads TGTGCCAGCAGTGACCGGGACAGGGAGCAAAATTCACCCCTCCACTTT. This encodes CASSDRDREQNSPLHF.

In this sample, this clone turned up a few times. The rearrangement joins TRBV6-2 or TRBV6-3 to TRBJ1-5; D might be TRBD1 (6 bases). The CDR3 totals 16 residues. Germline V gives CDR1 MNHEY, CDR2 SVGEGT. Trimming took off 3 bases at V and 5 bases at J, with 17 bases between the two ends. The CDR3 DNA sequence: TGTGCCAGCAGTTATCTTACCGGACAGAGATATCAGCCCCAGCATTTT. Translation: CASSYLTGQRYQPQHF.

The sample holds one count of this clone. This sequence joins TRBV19 and TRBJ1-1; D uncertain. The germline V gene encodes CDR1 LNHDA and CDR2 SQIVND (reference sequence). The length of the CDR3 is 16 residues. V lost 0 bases and J lost 6, with 17 bases in between. CDR3 DNA: TGTGCCAGTAGTATAGAACCCCCTCCCGGGGTGGCTGAAGCTTTCTTT. It translates to CASSIEPPPGVAEAFF.

The chain uses TRBV10-3 and TRBJ1-5; no reliable D call. CDR3 size: 14 residues. Deletions cut 6 bases from V and 2 bases from J, with 11 bases between. The germline V gene has CDR1 ENHRY and CDR2 SYGVKD. CDR3 protein: CAIRGAGGNQPQHF. The CDR3 coding sequence is TGTGCCATCAGAGGTGCAGGCGGCAATCAGCCCCAGCATTTT.

This clone appeared a few times. CDR3 in amino acids: CASSSPRRTGINYGYTF. CDR3 DNA sequence: TGTGCCAGCAGTTCCCCGAGAAGGACAGGGATTAACTATGGCTACACCTTC. V is TRBV27 and J is TRBJ1-2, with TRBD1 identical over 8 bases. Looked up from germline, CDR1 is MNHEY and CDR2 is SMNVEV (reference sequence). This CDR3 has 17 residues. V lost 4 bases to trimming and J lost 1 base; unmatched junction nucleotides: 11.